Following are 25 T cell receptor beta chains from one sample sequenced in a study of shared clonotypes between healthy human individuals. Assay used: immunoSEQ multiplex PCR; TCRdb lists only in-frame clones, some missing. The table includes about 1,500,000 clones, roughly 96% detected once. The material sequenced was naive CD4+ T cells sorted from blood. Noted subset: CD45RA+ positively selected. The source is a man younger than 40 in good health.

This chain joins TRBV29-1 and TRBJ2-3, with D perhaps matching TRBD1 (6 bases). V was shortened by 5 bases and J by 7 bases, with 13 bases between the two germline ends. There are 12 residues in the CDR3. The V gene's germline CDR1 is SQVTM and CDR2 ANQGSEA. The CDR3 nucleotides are TGCAGCGTTAGGGGGAGTATGAATACGCAGTATTTT. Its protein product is CSVRGSMNTQYF.

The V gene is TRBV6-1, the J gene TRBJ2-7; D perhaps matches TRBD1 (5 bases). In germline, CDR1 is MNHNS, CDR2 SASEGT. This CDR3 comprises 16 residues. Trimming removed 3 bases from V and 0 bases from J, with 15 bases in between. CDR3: CASSEPGLPNSYEQYF. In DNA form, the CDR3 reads TGTGCCAGCAGTGAGCCAGGGCTACCCAACTCCTACGAGCAGTACTTC.

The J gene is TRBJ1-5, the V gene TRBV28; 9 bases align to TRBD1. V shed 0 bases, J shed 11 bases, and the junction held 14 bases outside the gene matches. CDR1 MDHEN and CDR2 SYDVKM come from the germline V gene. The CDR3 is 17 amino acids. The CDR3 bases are TGTGCCAGCAGTTTATGGTGGGACAGGGTAGCTCTCGTGTCCCAGCATTTT. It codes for CASSLWWDRVALVSQHF.

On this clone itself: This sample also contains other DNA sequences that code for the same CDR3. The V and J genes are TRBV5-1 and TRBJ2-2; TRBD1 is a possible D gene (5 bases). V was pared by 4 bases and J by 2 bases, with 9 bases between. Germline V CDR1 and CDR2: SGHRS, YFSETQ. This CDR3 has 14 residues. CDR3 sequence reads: CASSLDRNTGELFF. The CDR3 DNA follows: TGCGCCAGCAGCCTAGACAGAAACACCGGGGAGCTGTTTTTT.

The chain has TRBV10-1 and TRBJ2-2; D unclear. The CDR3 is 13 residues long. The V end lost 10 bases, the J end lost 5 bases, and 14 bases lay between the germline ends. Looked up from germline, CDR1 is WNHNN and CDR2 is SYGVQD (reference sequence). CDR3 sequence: CATKSTRTGELFF. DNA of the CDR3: TGCGCCACCAAAAGCACAAGGACCGGGGAGCTGTTTTTT.

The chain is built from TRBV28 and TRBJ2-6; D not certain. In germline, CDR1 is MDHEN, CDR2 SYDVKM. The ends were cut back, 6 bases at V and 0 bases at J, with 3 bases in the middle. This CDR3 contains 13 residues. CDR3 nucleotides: TGTGCCAGCAGGAACTCTGGGGCCAACGTCCTGACTTTC. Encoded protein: CASRNSGANVLTF.

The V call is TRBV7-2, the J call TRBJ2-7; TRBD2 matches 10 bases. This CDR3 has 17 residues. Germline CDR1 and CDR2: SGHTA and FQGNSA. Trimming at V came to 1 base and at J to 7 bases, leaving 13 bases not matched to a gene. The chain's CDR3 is CASSLETSGTVLWEQYF. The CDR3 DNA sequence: TGTGCCAGCAGCTTAGAAACTAGCGGGACGGTCTTGTGGGAGCAGTACTTC.

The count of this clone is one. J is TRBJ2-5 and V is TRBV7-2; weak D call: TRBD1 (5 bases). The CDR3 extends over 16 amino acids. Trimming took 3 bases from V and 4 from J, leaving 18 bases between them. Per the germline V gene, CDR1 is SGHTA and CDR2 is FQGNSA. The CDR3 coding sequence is TGTGCCAGCAGCTTGGGGCTCGCAGGTGGGGTAGAGACCCAGTACTTC. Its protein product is CASSLGLAGGVETQYF.

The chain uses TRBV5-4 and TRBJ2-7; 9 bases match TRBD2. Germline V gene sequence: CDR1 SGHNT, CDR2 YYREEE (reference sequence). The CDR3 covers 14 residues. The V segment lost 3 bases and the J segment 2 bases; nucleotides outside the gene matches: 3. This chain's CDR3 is CASSSSSGTYEQYF. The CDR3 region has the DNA TGTGCCAGCAGCTCTTCTAGCGGGACCTACGAGCAGTACTTC.

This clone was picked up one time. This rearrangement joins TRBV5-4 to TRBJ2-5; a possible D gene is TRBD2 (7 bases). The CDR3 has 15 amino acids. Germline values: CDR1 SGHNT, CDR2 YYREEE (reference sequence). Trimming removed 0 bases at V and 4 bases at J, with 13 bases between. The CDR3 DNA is TGTGCCAGCAGCTTGGTGGGGGGGCGGGGAGAGACCCAGTACTTC. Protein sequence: CASSLVGGRGETQYF.

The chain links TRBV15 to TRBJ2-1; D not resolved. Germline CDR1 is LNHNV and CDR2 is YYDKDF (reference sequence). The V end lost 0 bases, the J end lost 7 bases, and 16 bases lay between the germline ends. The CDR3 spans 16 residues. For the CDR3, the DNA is TGTGCCACCAGCAGAGATGGGCCGGTGGGTTTGAATGAGCAGTTCTTC. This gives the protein CATSRDGPVGLNEQFF.

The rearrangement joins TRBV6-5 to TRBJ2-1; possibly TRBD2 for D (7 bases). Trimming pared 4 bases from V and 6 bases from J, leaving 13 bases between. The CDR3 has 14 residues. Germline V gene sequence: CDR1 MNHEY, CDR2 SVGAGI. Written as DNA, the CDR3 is TGTGCCAGCAGTTGGGGGCCTAGCGGCAATGAGCAGTTCTTC. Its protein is CASSWGPSGNEQFF.

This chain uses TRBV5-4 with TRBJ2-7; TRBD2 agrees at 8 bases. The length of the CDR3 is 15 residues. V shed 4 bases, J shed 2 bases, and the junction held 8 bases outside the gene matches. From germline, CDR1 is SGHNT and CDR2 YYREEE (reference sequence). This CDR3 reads CASSRLAGGPYEQYF. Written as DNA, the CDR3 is TGTGCCAGCAGCCGGCTGGCGGGAGGCCCCTACGAGCAGTACTTC.

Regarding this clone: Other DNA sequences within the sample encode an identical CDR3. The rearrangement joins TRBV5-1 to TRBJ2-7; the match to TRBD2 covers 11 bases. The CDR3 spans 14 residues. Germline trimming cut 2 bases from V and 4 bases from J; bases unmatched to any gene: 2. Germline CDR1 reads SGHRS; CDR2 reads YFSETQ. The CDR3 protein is CASSFGTSGYEQYF. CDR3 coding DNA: TGCGCCAGCAGCTTCGGGACTAGCGGATACGAGCAGTACTTC.

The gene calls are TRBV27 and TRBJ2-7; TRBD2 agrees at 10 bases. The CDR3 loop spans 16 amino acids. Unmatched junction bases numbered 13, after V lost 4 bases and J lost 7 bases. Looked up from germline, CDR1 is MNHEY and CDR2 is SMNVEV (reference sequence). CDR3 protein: CASSSVLAGAVWEQYF. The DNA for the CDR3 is TGTGCCAGCAGTTCCGTTCTAGCGGGAGCGGTGTGGGAGCAGTACTTC.

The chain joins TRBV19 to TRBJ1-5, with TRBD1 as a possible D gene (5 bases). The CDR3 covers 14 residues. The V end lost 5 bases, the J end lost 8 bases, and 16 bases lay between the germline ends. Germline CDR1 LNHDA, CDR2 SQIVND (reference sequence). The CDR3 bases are TGTGCCAGTAGTTACCCGGGGCTAGGTAAGCCCCAGCATTTT. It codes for CASSYPGLGKPQHF.

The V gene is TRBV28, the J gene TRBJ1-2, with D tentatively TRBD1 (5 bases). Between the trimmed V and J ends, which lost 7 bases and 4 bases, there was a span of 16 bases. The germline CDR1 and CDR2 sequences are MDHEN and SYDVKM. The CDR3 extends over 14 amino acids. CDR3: CASTSRGLAYGYTF. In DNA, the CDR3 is TGTGCCAGCACCAGTCGGGGACTGGCCTATGGCTACACCTTC.

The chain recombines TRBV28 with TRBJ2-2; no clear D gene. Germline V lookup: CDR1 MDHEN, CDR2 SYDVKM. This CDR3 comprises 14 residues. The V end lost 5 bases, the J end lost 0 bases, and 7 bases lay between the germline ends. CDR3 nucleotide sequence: TGTGCCAGCAGTCACACTTCGAACACCGGGGAGCTGTTTTTT. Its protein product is CASSHTSNTGELFF.

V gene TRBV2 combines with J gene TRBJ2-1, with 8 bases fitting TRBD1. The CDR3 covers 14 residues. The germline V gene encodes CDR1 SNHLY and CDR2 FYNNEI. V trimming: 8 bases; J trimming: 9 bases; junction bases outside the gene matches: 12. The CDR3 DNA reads TGTGCCAGCGAGGTGGACAGGGCCTATGGTGAGCAGTTCTTC. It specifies CASEVDRAYGEQFF.

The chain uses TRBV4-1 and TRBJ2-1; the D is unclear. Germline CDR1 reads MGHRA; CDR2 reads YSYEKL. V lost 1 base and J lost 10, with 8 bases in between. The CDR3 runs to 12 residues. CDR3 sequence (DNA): TGCGCCAGCAGCCAAGTTCCCCCAGAGCAGTTCTTC. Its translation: CASSQVPPEQFF.

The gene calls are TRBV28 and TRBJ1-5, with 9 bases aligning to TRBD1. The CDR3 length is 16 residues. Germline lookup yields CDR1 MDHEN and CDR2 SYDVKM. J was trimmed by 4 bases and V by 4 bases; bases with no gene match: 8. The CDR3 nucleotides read TGTGCCAGCAGTTATGCCGGGACAGGGAGAAATCAGCCCCAGCATTTT. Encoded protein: CASSYAGTGRNQPQHF.

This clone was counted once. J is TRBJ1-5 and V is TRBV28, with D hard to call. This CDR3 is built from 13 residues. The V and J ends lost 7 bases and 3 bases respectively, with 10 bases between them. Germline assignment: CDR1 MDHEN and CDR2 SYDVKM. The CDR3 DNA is TGTGCCAGCAAGGACGCCTTCAATCAGCCCCAGCATTTT. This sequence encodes CASKDAFNQPQHF.

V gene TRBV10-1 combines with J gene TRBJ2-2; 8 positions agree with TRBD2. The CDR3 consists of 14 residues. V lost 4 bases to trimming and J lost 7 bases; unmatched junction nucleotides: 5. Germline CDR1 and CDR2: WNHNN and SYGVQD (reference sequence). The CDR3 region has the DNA TGCGCCAGCAGTGTAAGGCTAGCGGGCGGGGAGCTGTTTTTT. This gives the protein CASSVRLAGGELFF.

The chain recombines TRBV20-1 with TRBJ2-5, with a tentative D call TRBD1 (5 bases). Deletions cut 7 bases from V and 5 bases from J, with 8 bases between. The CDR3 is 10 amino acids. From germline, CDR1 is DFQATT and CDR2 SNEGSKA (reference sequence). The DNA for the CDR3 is TGCAGTGAAGGGGTGGAGACCCAGTACTTC. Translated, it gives CSEGVETQYF.

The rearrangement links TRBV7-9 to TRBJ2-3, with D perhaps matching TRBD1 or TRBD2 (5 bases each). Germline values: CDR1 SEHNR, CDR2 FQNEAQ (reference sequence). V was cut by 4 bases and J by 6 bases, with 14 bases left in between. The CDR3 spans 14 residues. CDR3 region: CASSSRDPRDTQYF. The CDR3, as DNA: TGTGCCAGCAGCTCACGGGACCCTCGGGATACGCAGTATTTT.